What follows are 6 T cell receptor beta chains derived from one specimen sequenced in a study of blood T cell repertoires in COVID-19. Sequenced by immunoSEQ multiplex PCR; TCRdb stores in-frame clones only, minus some. This repertoire shows under 65,000 clones, roughly 79% found once; its top ten account for about 5.4%. The specimen was peripheral blood. These receptor sequences come from a woman aged 60-75 years with acute or convalescent COVID-19.

The CDR3 sequence: CASSHDSENSPLHF. As DNA, the CDR3 is TGTGCCAGCTCACATGACTCGGAGAATTCACCCCTCCACTTT. The chain links TRBV18 to TRBJ1-6; no reliable D call. V was trimmed by 4 bases and J by 7 bases, leaving 11 bases between them. The germline V gene encodes CDR1 KGHSH and CDR2 LQKENI. This CDR3 region has 14 residues. Full variable domain (outside the CDR3, taken from reference TRBV18 and TRBJ1-6): NAGVMQNPRHLVRRRGQEARLRCSPMKGHSHVYWYRQLPEEGLKFMVYLQKENIIDESGMPKERFSAEFPKEGPSILRIQQVVRGDSAAYFCASSHDSENSPLHFGNGTRLTVT.

The V gene is TRBV18, the J gene TRBJ2-3; D possibly corresponds to TRBD1 (6 bases). The V end lost 4 bases, the J end lost 0 bases, and 14 bases lay between the germline ends. CDR1 is KGHSH, CDR2 LQKENI, per germline. The CDR3 extends over 16 amino acids. The CDR3 is CASSRRTEVSTDTQYF. DNA for the CDR3: TGTGCCAGCTCACGTAGGACAGAAGTTAGCACAGATACGCAGTATTTT.

The J gene is TRBJ2-5, the V gene TRBV5-1, with D hard to call. This CDR3 is 14 amino acids long. Germline lookup yields CDR1 SGHRS and CDR2 YFSETQ. Trimming took off 3 bases at V and 0 bases at J, with 9 bases between the two ends. The CDR3, as DNA: TGCGCCAGCAGCTCCGACACGTACCAAGAGACCCAGTACTTC. Translated, it gives CASSSDTYQETQYF.

This clone was counted only a few times. The chain has TRBV6-6 and TRBJ1-2; D is ambiguous. The CDR3 extends over 13 amino acids. Trimming left V 2 bases short and J 8 bases short, with 12 bases between. Germline lookup yields CDR1 MNHNY and CDR2 SVGAGI (reference sequence). The CDR3 DNA sequence: TGTGCCAGCAGTTACACCAGGTCCAACGGCTACACCTTC. Encoded protein: CASSYTRSNGYTF.

The V and J genes are TRBV4-1 and TRBJ2-7; tentatively, D is TRBD2 (5 bases). The CDR3 is made up of 13 amino acids. Germline V gives CDR1 MGHRA, CDR2 YSYEKL. Trimming pared 1 base from V and 2 bases from J, leaving 6 bases between. The CDR3 spells CASSQGGPYEQYF. As DNA, the CDR3 is TGCGCCAGCAGCCAAGGAGGGCCCTACGAGCAGTACTTC.

The chain links TRBV9 to TRBJ1-4, with 10 bases that match TRBD1. Germline-derived CDR1 and CDR2 are SGDLS and YYNGEE. V lost 4 bases to trimming and J lost 13 bases; unmatched junction nucleotides: 10. The CDR3 loop spans 14 amino acids. Written as DNA, the CDR3 is TGTGCCAGCAGCTCGGACAGGGGGAATGGGGGACTGTTTTTT. This gives the protein CASSSDRGNGGLFF.